Below, one TCR beta chain is given with its context. Its antigen is undetermined. V shed 5 bases, J shed 9 bases, and the junction held 7 bases outside the gene matches. The CDR3 runs 13 residues. Germline V gene data show CDR1 as SGHAT and CDR2 as FQNNGV. The unsorted samples took around 93 million PBMCs to get genomic DNA. The data stem from a study of shared clonotypes between healthy human individuals. Study conclusions and caveats: Having only a few donors restricted how much genetic and exposure-history diversity was captured.

It was on ten immunoSEQ deep assay plates that unsorted PBMC DNA was sequenced. Sequenced by immunoSEQ multiplex PCR; TCRdb stores in-frame clones only, minus some. In the table there are some 530,000 clones, 60% to 80% of which are singletons. Sequences were obtained from PBMCs. This chain joins TRBV11-2 and TRBJ2-1; 7 bases match TRBD1. The receptor was isolated from a woman between 35 and 50 years old in good health. Some clones in this sample may be carry-over from other donors' samples. CDR3 residues: CASSPNPGGEQFF. The CDR3 DNA reads TGTGCCAGCAGCCCCAACCCAGGGGGTGAGCAGTTCTTC.